In this sample, the clone carrying this TCR beta chain turned up many times. The ends were cut back, 4 bases at V and 0 bases at J, with 19 bases in the middle. Germline V gene sequence: CDR1 SGHAT, CDR2 FQDESV (reference sequence). This CDR3 is 19 amino acids long. The sample originates from a study of T-cell reconstitution after alpha-beta-depleted transplantation in children. The authors prepared the TCRbeta library with unique molecular identifiers. TCRdb used MiXCR to reprocess the PCR reads, holding one entry per CDR3 protein. Here the sample spans around 93,000 distinct CDR3 sequences, 7.5% to 9.5% being singletons.

The chain employs TRBV11-1 and TRBJ2-6; D ambiguous. The specimen comprised PBMCs from the stem cell graft donor, sampled from the stem cell graft. This TCR derives from a human donor who donated a stem cell graft to a child with congenital amegakaryocytic thrombocytopenia. DNA of the CDR3: TGTGCCAGCAGCTCGCCCCAGGCGGTCCGTCACTCTGGGGCCAACGTCCTGACTTTC. It is translated as CASSSPQAVRHSGANVLTF.